The entry below gives a single T cell receptor beta chain sequence along with its context. The data originate from a study of cytomegalovirus exposure and HLA in healthy donors. Profiling relied on immunoSEQ multiplex PCR, and the TCRdb table lists in-frame clones only, not all of them. The sample has fewer than 150,000 clones; 85% to 90% are singletons. There are 14 residues in the CDR3. After removal of 6 bases from V and 1 base from J, the junction contained 4 bases not matched to a gene. From germline, CDR1 is MNHEY and CDR2 SVGAGI. The TCR sequence derives from a man aged 25-45 years in good health and CMV-seronegative. The sample consisted of PBMCs. The rearrangement joins TRBV6-5 to TRBJ2-3; 7 nucleotides match TRBD1. CDR3 coding DNA: TGTGCCAGCAGCCCAGGACAGGGCACAGATACGCAGTATTTT. It specifies CASSPGQGTDTQYF.